A selection of T cell receptor beta chains follows, all from one sample in a study of T-cell reconstitution after alpha-beta-depleted transplantation in children. Each CDR3 protein is one row after TCRdb ran MiXCR on the PCR reads. The table lists some 600,000 distinct CDR3 sequences, approximately 13% of them singletons, with about 2.2% in the top ten. Material: PBMCs, mostly from graft donor cells, obtained 360 days after TCRalphabeta/CD19-depleted stem cell transplant. These receptors were collected from a male patient between 10 and 17 years old who had a stem cell transplant for acute myeloid leukemia, so the T cells may come from the graft donor. CDR3s include the opening cysteine and the closing phenylalanine or tryptophan. Each record gives: clone size, D gene, V gene, J gene, CDR3 DNA, CDR3 protein. A D gene is named only where the DNA matches it firmly. Clone size is given for some rows only: seen once, a few or many times, or a class if the clone is expanded.

>few|.|TRBV28|TRBJ2-3
TGTGCCAGCAGTTACGGCAGGAGTGGTATAGGGCGGCCGCGGGTTACGCAGTATTTT
CASSYGRSGIGRPRVTQYF
>few|.|TRBV20-1|TRBJ2-1
TGCAGTGCTAGACACGGGAGATATGTAGGGCAGTTCTTC
CSARHGRYVGQFF
>few|.|TRBV7-9|TRBJ2-3
TGTGCCAGCAGCCCCCCCGCCGGAAGGGAAACAGATACGCAGTATTTT
CASSPPAGRETDTQYF
>few|TRBD1|TRBV7-2|TRBJ2-7
TGTGCCAGCAGCCCTTCCGACCTCAGGGGGTACGAGCAGTACTTC
CASSPSDLRGYEQYF
>.|.|TRBV12-3/TRBV12-4|TRBJ2-1
TGTGCCAGCAGTTTAACCATAGGGGGGCGAGGCTACAATGAGCAGTTCTTC
CASSLTIGGRGYNEQFF
>.|.|TRBV6-1|TRBJ2-7
TGTGCCAGCAGTAGGGGGATAGGAACAGTGAGCACCTACGAGCAGTACTTC
CASSRGIGTVSTYEQYF
>many|TRBD2|TRBV5-1|TRBJ2-3
TGCGCCAGCAGCACCGGGACTAGCGGGAGGACAGATACGCAGTATTTT
CASSTGTSGRTDTQYF
>many|.|TRBV20-1|TRBJ2-7
TGCAGTGCCGAGGCGACTATGCCCTACGAGCAGTACTTC
CSAEATMPYEQYF
>.|.|TRBV6-2/TRBV6-3|TRBJ2-3
TGTGCCAGCAGTTACTCGAGGGACTCGAGGCCAGATACGCAGTATTTT
CASSYSRDSRPDTQYF
>many|.|TRBV29-1|TRBJ2-3
TGCAGCGTTGAAAAGGGAGGCGGTCCCGGAGATACGCAGTATTTT
CSVEKGGGPGDTQYF
>many|TRBD2|TRBV29-1|TRBJ2-7
TGCAGCGTTGAAGAACTAGCGGGTGACCGTTACGAGCAGTACTTC
CSVEELAGDRYEQYF
>few|TRBD2|TRBV3-1|TRBJ2-7
TGTGCCAGCAGCCACAGGACTAGCCTCTTTTATTCCTACGAGCAGTACTTC
CASSHRTSLFYSYEQYF
>many|.|TRBV7-9|TRBJ2-3
TGTGCCAGGCCTCCGGACGATTGGGAAACAGATACGCAGTATTTT
CARPPDDWETDTQYF
>few|.|TRBV7-6|TRBJ1-5
TGTGCCAGCAGCTTAGAAGGAGGACTTACTAGCAATCAGCCCCAGCATTTT
CASSLEGGLTSNQPQHF
>many|.|TRBV3-1|TRBJ2-6
TGTGCCAGCAGCCAATGGGGCGCTGGGGCCAACGTCCTGACTTTC
CASSQWGAGANVLTF
>.|.|TRBV5-1|TRBJ1-1
TGCGCCAGCAGCTCCCAGAGGGGGACCCAGACTGAAGCTTTCTTT
CASSSQRGTQTEAFF
>few|TRBD2|TRBV6-5|TRBJ2-1
TGTGCCAGCAGTTACTCGAAGTCTAGCGGCTCCTACAATGAGCAGTTCTTC
CASSYSKSSGSYNEQFF
>few|TRBD2|TRBV14|TRBJ2-3
TGTGCCAGCAGGACTAGCGGGAGTGATACGCAGTATTTT
CASRTSGSDTQYF
>few|TRBD2|TRBV7-2|TRBJ2-2
TGTGCCAGCAGCTTATCTAGGACTAGCGGGAGGGCCAGCACCGGGGAGCTGTTTTTT
CASSLSRTSGRASTGELFF
>many|.|TRBV12-3/TRBV12-4|TRBJ2-7
TGTGCCAGCAGTCCAGGGGCCCACGAGCAGTACTTC
CASSPGAHEQYF
>.|TRBD1|TRBV15|TRBJ2-7
TGTGCCACCAGCAGGGCGGACAGGCCCCGGGGAGAGCAGTACTTC
CATSRADRPRGEQYF
>.|.|TRBV7-8|TRBJ2-5
TGTGCCAGCAGCAGCCCGACTCGTCTGCAAGAGACCCAGTACTTC
CASSSPTRLQETQYF
>many|.|TRBV4-3|TRBJ2-7
TGCGCCAGCAGCCAAGAAGGGATCCCTTCCTACGAGCAGTACTTC
CASSQEGIPSYEQYF
>few|TRBD2|TRBV6-5|TRBJ2-5
TGTGCCAGCAGTTACGGAGCGGGAGGGCCGTCAGAGACCCAGTACTTC
CASSYGAGGPSETQYF
>.|TRBD2|TRBV4-2|TRBJ2-3
TGTGCCAGCAGCCGCGTGACTAGCGGCGACACAGATACGCAGTATTTT
CASSRVTSGDTDTQYF
>.|TRBD2|TRBV10-3|TRBJ2-5
TGTGCCATCAGAGAAGGCCCTAGCGGGAGAGGTGAGACCCAGTACTTC
CAIREGPSGRGETQYF
>few|.|TRBV10-3|TRBJ2-3
TGTGCCATCAGTGACGGCAGGGGATTCCCAGATACGCAGTATTTT
CAISDGRGFPDTQYF
>.|TRBD2|TRBV5-1|TRBJ2-7
TGCGCCAGCAGCGCGACTAGCGGGAGGATTAACGAGCAGTACTTC
CASSATSGRINEQYF
>many|.|TRBV29-1|TRBJ1-2
TGCAGCGTTGAGGACGCCAACTATGGCTACACCTTC
CSVEDANYGYTF
>.|.|TRBV6-2/TRBV6-3|TRBJ1-6
TGTGCCAGCAGTTGGGGGTTAAGACAGGATAATTCACCCCTCCACTTT
CASSWGLRQDNSPLHF
>few|.|TRBV20-1|TRBJ1-1
TGCAGTGCCGCAGGGGTTTATTCGCAAAGCACTGAAGCTTTCTTT
CSAAGVYSQSTEAFF
>.|TRBD1|TRBV20-1|TRBJ2-4
TGCAGTGTCCAACAGGGGGCAGTAGCCAAAAACATTCAGTACTTC
CSVQQGAVAKNIQYF
>.|TRBD1|TRBV9|TRBJ2-7
TGTGCCAGCAGCGTCGGGACAGGGATTTCCTACGAGCAGTACTTC
CASSVGTGISYEQYF
>many|TRBD2|TRBV9|TRBJ2-5
TGTGCCAGCAGCGTAGTCGGGACTATACAAGAGACCCAGTACTTC
CASSVVGTIQETQYF
>.|.|TRBV6-2/TRBV6-3|TRBJ1-1
TGTGCCAGCCGCAATACTAGCGGGAGGGCCCTGGTCCCTATGAACACTGAAGCTTTCTTT
CASRNTSGRALVPMNTEAFF
>few|TRBD2|TRBV13|TRBJ2-2
TGTGCCAGCAGCTTGAATTTCCGACTAGCGGGAGGTTTGAACACCGGGGAGCTGTTTTTT
CASSLNFRLAGGLNTGELFF
>few|TRBD2|TRBV29-1|TRBJ2-1
TGCAGCGTGGGACTAGCGGGAGTGAGCAATGAGCAGTTCTTC
CSVGLAGVSNEQFF
>many|.|TRBV6-2/TRBV6-3|TRBJ1-1
TGTGCCAGCAGTCGGGTACACAGGGCGGCGAACACTGAAGCTTTCTTT
CASSRVHRAANTEAFF
>.|TRBD1|TRBV24-1|TRBJ2-1
TGTGCCACCAGTGATTTGAGGGCCCGGGACAGGGGCAGGGATGAGCAGTTCTTC
CATSDLRARDRGRDEQFF
>few|.|TRBV7-2|TRBJ2-1
TGTGCCAGCAGCACCCGGTTTTCATCCTACAATGAGCAGTTCTTC
CASSTRFSSYNEQFF